Listed here is a single T cell receptor (beta chain). This record comes from a study of blood T cell repertoires in COVID-19. At the level of the study: Whether acute or convalescent, the COVID-19 samples came from the United States, Italy and Spain. PBMCs, B-cell-depleted T cells, or T cells were the source of the cDNA or gDNA that made up the material.

Original methodology: Amplified reference gene primers provided the basis for estimating nucleated cell counts. Assay: immunoSEQ multiplex PCR; the TCRdb copy retains only in-frame clones and omits some. Clone size and the V and J calls come from that table; the DNA yielded D and trimming. The table has over 200,000 clones, 75% to 90% seen once; the top ten hold about 2.5%. The CDR3 length is 16 residues. CDR1 and CDR2 (germline): MDHEN, SYDVKM. V lost 3 bases to trimming and J lost 1 base, with 13 bases between them. The sample taken for sequencing was peripheral blood. This TCR was sampled from a woman in her seventies with active or convalescent COVID-19. The gene calls are TRBV28 and TRBJ1-5; D perhaps matches TRBD1 (5 bases). The CDR3 DNA follows: TGTGCCAGCAGTTTTCTTGCAGGGTTGAGCAATCAGCCCCAGCATTTT. Amino acids: CASSFLAGLSNQPQHF. Full variable domain (missing parts from reference TRBV28 and TRBJ1-5): DVKVTQSSRYLVKRTGEKVFLECVQDMDHENMFWYRQDPGLGLRLIYFSYDVKMKEKGDIPEGYSVSREKKERFSLILESASTNQTSMYLCASSFLAGLSNQPQHFGDGTRLSIL.